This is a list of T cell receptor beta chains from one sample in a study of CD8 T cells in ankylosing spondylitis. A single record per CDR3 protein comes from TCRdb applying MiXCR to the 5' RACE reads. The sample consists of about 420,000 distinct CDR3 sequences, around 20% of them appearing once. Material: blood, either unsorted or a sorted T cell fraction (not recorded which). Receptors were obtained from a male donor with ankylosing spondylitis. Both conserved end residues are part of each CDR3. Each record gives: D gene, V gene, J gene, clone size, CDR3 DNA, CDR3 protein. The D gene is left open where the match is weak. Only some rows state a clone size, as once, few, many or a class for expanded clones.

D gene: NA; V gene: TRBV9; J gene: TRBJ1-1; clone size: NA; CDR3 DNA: TGTGCCAGCAGCGTAGGGCGGGGGCGAGAGATGGCTTTCTTT; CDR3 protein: CASSVGRGREMAFF
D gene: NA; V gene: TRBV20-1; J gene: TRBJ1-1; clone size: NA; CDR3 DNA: TGCAGTGCTAGAGATAGACAGACGAACACTGAAGCTTTCTTT; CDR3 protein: CSARDRQTNTEAFF
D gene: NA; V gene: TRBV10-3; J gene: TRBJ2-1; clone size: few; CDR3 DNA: TGTGCCATCAGTGTGGGGGGCACGGACAATGAGCAGTTCTTC; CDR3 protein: CAISVGGTDNEQFF
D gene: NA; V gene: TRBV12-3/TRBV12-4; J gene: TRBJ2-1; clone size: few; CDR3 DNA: TGTGCCAGCAGACCCCCCGGGGTAACGTTCAATGAGCAGTTTTTC; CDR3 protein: CASRPPGVTFNEQFF
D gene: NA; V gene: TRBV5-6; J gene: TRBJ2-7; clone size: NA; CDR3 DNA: TGTGCCAGCGGCCCCGGGCTAGTCTACGAGCAGTACTTC; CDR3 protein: CASGPGLVYEQYF
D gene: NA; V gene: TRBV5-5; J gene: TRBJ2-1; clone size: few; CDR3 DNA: TGTGCCAGCAGCTTGGGCAACAATGAGCAGTTCTTC; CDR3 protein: CASSLGNNEQFF
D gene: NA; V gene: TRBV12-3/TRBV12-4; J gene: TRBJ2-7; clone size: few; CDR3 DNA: TGTGCCAGCAGCAGGGGGGATGAGCAGTACTTC; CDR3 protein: CASSRGDEQYF
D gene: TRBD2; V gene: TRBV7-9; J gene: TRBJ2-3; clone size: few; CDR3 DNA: TGTGCCAGCAGCTCTAGCGGGACGAGGGCAGATACGCAGTATTTT; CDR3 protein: CASSSSGTRADTQYF
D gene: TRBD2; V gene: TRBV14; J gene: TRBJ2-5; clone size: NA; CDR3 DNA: TGTGCCAGCAGCCCGAGAGGTTCAGCAAGGACTAGCGGGAGGGCGGGTAGGCTCCAAGAGACCCAGTACTTC; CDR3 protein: CASSPRGSARTSGRAGRLQETQYF
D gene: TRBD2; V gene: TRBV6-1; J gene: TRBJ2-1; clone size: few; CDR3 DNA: TGTGCCAGCTGTCCGTGGAGCGGGACCTACAATGAGCAGTTCTTC; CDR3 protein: CASCPWSGTYNEQFF
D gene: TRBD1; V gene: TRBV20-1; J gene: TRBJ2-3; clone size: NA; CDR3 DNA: TGCAGTGCCGACAGGGGGACTGATACGCAGTATTTT; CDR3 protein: CSADRGTDTQYF
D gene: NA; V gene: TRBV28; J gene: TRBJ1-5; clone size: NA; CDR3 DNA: TGTGCCAGCAGCCTTACCGCCGAGGGAGCAGCCCAGCATTTT; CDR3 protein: CASSLTAEGAAQHF
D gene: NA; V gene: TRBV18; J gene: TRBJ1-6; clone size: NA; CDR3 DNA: TGTGCCAGCTCACAAGATAATTCACCCCTCCACTTT; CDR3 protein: CASSQDNSPLHF
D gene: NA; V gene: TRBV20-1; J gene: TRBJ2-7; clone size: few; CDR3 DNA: TGCAGTGTCCGGGGTCCCAGCCGGTACGAGCAGTACTTC; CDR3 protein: CSVRGPSRYEQYF
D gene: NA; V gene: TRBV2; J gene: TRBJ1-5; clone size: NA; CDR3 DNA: TGTGCCAGCAGTGATGGGGGCAGACAGCCCCAGCATTTT; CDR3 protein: CASSDGGRQPQHF
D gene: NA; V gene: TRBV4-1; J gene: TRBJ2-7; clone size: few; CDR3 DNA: TGCGCCAGCAGCCAAGAACGGGCTAGCGTCTACGAGCAGTACTTC; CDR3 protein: CASSQERASVYEQYF
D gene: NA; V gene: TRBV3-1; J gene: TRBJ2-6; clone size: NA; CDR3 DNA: TGTGCCAGCAGCCAAGAGGATCAAGGGACGTCAGGGGCCAACGTCCTGACTTTC; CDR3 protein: CASSQEDQGTSGANVLTF
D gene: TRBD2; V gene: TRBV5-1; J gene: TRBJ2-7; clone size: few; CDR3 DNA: TGCGCCAGCAAGGGACTAGCGGGAGGGGCTCCCTACGAGCAGTACTTC; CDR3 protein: CASKGLAGGAPYEQYF
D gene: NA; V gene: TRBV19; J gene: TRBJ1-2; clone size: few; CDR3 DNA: TGTGCCAGTAGTATTGAGGACAGCTTTGGTGGCTACACCTTC; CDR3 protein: CASSIEDSFGGYTF
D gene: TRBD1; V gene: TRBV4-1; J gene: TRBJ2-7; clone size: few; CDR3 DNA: TGCGCCAGCAGCCGGGGACAGGGTACGATGGGCGAGCAGTACTTC; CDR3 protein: CASSRGQGTMGEQYF
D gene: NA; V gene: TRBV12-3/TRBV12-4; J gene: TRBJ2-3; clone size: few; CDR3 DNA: TGTGCCAGCAGGGGACCAGATACGCAGTATTTT; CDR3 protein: CASRGPDTQYF
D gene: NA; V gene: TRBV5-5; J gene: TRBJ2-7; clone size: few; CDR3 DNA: TGTGCCAGCAGCCCCAACGATCCGGGTCGCAGACTCTACGAGCAGTACTTC; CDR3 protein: CASSPNDPGRRLYEQYF
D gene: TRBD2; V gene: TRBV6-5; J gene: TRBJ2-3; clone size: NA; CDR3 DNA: TGTGCCAGCAGTTACTCGAGCGGGAGGTTTAGCACAGATACGCAGTATTTT; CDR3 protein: CASSYSSGRFSTDTQYF
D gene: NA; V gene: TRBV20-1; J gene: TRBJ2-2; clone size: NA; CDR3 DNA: TGCAGTGCTAGAGGGGGAGGTTGGACCGGGGAGCTGTTTTTT; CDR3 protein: CSARGGGWTGELFF
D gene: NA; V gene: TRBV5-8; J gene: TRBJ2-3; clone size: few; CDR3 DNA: TGTGCCAGCAGCTTCAGCGGGTCTAGCACAGATACGCAGTATTTT; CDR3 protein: CASSFSGSSTDTQYF
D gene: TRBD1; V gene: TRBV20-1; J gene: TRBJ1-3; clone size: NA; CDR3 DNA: TGCGGGGTGTACGGGACAGTTTCGAACACCATATATTTT; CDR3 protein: CGVYGTVSNTIYF
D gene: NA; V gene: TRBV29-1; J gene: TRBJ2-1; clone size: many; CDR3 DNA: TGCAGCGTCCGTGGGACAACCGACTCCTACAATGAGCAGTTCTTC; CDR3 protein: CSVRGTTDSYNEQFF
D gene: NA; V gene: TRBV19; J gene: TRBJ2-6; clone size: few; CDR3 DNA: TGTGCCAGTAGTATTTGGGACGCAGGCAACTCTGGGGCCAACGTCCTGACTTTC; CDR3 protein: CASSIWDAGNSGANVLTF
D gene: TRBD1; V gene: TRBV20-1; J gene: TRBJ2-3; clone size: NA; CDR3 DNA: TGCAGTGCGATGGGACAGGGGGCAACAGATACGCAGTATTTT; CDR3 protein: CSAMGQGATDTQYF
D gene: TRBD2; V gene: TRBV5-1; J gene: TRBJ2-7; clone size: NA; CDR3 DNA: TGCGCCAGCAGGCGGGAGACGTACGAGCAGTACTTC; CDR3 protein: CASRRETYEQYF
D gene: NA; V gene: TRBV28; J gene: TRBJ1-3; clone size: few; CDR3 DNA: TGTGCCAGCAGTTTCCAGCTCTCTGGAAACACCATATATTTT; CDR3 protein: CASSFQLSGNTIYF
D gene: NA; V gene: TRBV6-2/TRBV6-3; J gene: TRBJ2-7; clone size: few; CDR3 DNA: TGTGCCAGCAGTTACAGGGTTGCGTTCTACGAGCAGTACTTC; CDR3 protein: CASSYRVAFYEQYF
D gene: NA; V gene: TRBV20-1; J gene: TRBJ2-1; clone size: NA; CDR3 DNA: TGCAGTGCTAGTTTGGGGAGCTCCTACAATGAGCAGTTCTTC; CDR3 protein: CSASLGSSYNEQFF
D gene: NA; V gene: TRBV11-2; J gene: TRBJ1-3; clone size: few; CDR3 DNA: TGTGCCAGCAGCGAAGAAGGGGGTTACTCTGGAAACACCATATATTTT; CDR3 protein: CASSEEGGYSGNTIYF
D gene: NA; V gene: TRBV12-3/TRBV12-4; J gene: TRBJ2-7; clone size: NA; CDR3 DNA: TGTGCCAGCAGTCCCCGGGTACTAGTCTTTGCAAACTCCTACGAGCAGTACTTC; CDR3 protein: CASSPRVLVFANSYEQYF
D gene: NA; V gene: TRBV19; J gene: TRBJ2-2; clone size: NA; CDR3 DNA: TGTGCCAGTAGTATAGTACAGTACACCGGGGAGCTGTTTTTT; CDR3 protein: CASSIVQYTGELFF
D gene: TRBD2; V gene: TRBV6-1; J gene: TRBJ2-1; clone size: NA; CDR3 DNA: TGTGCCAGCAGTGGCCCCGGAAGGGGCGGGAGTTTAGATGAGCAGTTCTTC; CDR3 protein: CASSGPGRGGSLDEQFF
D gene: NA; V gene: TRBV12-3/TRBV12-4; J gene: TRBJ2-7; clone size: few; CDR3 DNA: TGTGCCAGCAGGAGGGGATTAGGGAGAACGATCGACGAGCAGTACTTC; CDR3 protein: CASRRGLGRTIDEQYF
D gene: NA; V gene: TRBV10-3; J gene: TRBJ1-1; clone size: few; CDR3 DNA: TGTGCCATCAGTGACACAGGGAGAGGGGGGACTGAAGCTTTCTTT; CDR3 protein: CAISDTGRGGTEAFF
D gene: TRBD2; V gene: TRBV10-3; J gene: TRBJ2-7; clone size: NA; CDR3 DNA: TGTGCCATTGGCCTTGGGACTAGCGGGATCTACGAGCAGTACTTC; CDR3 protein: CAIGLGTSGIYEQYF
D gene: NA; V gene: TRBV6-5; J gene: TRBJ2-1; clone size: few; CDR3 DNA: TGTGCCGTCGGGCCCGCCTACAATGAGCAGTTCTTC; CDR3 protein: CAVGPAYNEQFF
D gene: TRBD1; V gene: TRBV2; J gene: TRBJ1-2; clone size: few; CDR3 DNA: TGTGCCAGCAGTGAAACAGGGGCACGAGTCTATGGCTACACCTTC; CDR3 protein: CASSETGARVYGYTF
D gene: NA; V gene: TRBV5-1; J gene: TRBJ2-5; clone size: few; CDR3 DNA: TGCGCCAGCAGCTTGGACAACCCATCAGGGGAGACCCAGTACTTC; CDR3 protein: CASSLDNPSGETQYF
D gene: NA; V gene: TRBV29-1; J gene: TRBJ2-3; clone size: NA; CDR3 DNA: TGCAGCGTGAGAGTTAAGCGGATCACAGATACGCAGTATTTT; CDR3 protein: CSVRVKRITDTQYF
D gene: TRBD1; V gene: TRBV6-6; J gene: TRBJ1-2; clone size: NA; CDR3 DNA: TGTGCCAGCATCGACAGGGACTATGGCTACACCTTC; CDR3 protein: CASIDRDYGYTF
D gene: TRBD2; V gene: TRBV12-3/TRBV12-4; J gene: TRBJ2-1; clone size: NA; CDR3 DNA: TGTGCCAGCAGGGCCAGCGGGAGTCGTTATGAGCAGTTCTTC; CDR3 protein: CASRASGSRYEQFF
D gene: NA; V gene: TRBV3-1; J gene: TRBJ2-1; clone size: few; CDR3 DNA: TGTGCCAGCAGCCATGAGAGCGCTCTGAGCTCCTACAATGAGCAGTTCTTC; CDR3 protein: CASSHESALSSYNEQFF
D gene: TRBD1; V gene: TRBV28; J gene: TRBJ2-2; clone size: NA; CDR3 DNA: TGTGCCAGCAGTTTCCCGAGCTACCGGGACAGGAACACCGGGGAGCTGTTTTTT; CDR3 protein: CASSFPSYRDRNTGELFF
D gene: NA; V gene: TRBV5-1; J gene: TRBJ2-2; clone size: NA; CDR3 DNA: TGCGCCAGCACCTCGGGAGGGGGCAACACCGGGGAGCTGTTTTTT; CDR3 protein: CASTSGGGNTGELFF
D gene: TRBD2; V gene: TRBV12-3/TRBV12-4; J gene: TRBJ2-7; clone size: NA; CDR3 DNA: TGTGCCAGCAGGCCGGGACTAGCCGGCTACGAGCAGTACTTC; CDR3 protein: CASRPGLAGYEQYF